These 2 T cell receptor beta chains were sequenced from one sample in a study of control samples from healthy donors and cancer patients. The repertoire was sequenced with immunoSEQ multiplex PCR; TCRdb's copy has only in-frame clones and lacks some. The sample carries more than 150,000 clones, about 94% recorded once. Specimen: blood. The receptors shown here come from a woman under 40 in good health.

This sequence joins TRBV3-1 (or the pseudogene TRBV3-2) and TRBJ2-7, with TRBD2 matching over 9 bases. J gave up 6 bases and V 2 bases, and 5 bases lay outside the gene matches. This CDR3 region has 14 residues. The germline V gene has CDR1 LGHDT and CDR2 YNNKEL (reference sequence). The CDR3 loop reads CASSQNSGRFEQYF. In nucleotides, the CDR3 is TGTGCCAGCAGCCAAAATAGCGGGAGATTCGAGCAGTACTTC.

V is TRBV7-9 and J is TRBJ2-1, with 7 bases that match TRBD2. CDR1 SEHNR and CDR2 FQNEAQ come from the germline V gene (reference sequence). This CDR3 has 13 residues. The CDR3 DNA sequence: TGTGCTAGCCGCAGTTGGCTAGCGGAAGAGCAGTTCTTC. Translated: CASRSWLAEEQFF.